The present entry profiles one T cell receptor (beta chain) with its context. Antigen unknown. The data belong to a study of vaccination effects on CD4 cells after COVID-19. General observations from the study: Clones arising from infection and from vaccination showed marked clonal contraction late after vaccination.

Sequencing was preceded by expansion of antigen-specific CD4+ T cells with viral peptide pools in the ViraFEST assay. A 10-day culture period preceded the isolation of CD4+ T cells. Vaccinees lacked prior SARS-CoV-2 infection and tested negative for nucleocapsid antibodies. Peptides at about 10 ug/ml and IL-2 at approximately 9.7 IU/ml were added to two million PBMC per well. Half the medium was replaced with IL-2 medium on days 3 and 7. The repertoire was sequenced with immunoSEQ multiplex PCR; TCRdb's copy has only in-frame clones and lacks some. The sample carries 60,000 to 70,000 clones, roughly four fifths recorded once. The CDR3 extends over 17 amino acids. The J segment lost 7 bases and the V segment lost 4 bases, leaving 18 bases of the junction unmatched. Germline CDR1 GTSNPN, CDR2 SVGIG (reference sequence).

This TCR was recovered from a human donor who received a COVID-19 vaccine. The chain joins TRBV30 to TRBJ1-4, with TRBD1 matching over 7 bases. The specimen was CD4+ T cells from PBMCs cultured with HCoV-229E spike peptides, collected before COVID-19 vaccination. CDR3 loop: CAWNPLSTGRIGEKLFF. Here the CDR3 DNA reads TGTGCCTGGAACCCCCTATCGACAGGGCGGATTGGTGAAAAACTGTTTTTT. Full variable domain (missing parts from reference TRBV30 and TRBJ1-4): SQTIHQWPATLVQPVGSPLSLECTVEGTSNPNLYWYRQAAGRGLQLLFYSVGIGQISSEVPQNLSASRPQDRQFILSSKKLLLSDSGFYLCAWNPLSTGRIGEKLFFGSGTQLSVL.